These 5 T cell receptor beta chains were sequenced from one sample in a study of blood T cell repertoires in COVID-19. Data came from immunoSEQ multiplex PCR; TCRdb stores just in-frame clones and leaves some out. This sample yields approximately 300,000 clones, of which roughly 86% are seen a single time; over 8.5% belongs to the top ten. The sample was PBMCs or T cells enriched from blood (not recorded which). The receptors were gathered from a young woman who had recovered from COVID-19.

V gene TRBV11-2 combines with J gene TRBJ2-5, with a weak D call TRBD2 (6 bases). Germline lookup yields CDR1 SGHAT and CDR2 FQNNGV. V was shortened by 5 bases and J by 3 bases, with 13 bases between the two germline ends. The CDR3 extends over 14 amino acids. The CDR3 bases are TGTGCCAGCAGCCCAGGACTACCTAAAGAGACCCAGTACTTC. This encodes CASSPGLPKETQYF. Together with reference TRBV11-2 and TRBJ2-5, the CDR3 gives the full variable domain: EAGVAQSPRYKIIEKRQSVAFWCNPISGHATLYWYQQILGQGPKLLIQFQNNGVVDDSQLPKDRFSAERLKGVDSTLKIQPAKLEDSAVYLCASSPGLPKETQYFGPGTRLLVL.

The J gene is TRBJ2-7, the V gene TRBV5-6; the D is unclear. Trimming took off 4 bases at V and 2 bases at J, with 13 bases between the two ends. This CDR3 has 14 amino acids. The V gene's germline CDR1 is SGHDT and CDR2 YYEEEE. CDR3 DNA sequence: TGTGCCAGCAGCCCCTATTTCTCCACCTACGAGCAGTACTTC. Protein: CASSPYFSTYEQYF.

The rearrangement joins TRBV4-1 to TRBJ1-2; D perhaps matches TRBD1 (5 bases). The CDR3 extends over 14 amino acids. Trimming shortened V by 1 base and J by 8 bases, and 14 bases separated the two germline ends. Germline values: CDR1 MGHRA, CDR2 YSYEKL. CDR3 loop: CASSQVRGELGYTF. The CDR3 DNA sequence: TGCGCCAGCAGCCAAGTCCGGGGGGAGTTGGGCTACACCTTC.

The chain joins TRBV6-6 to TRBJ2-2, with 14 bases matching TRBD2. Per the germline V gene, CDR1 is MNHNY and CDR2 is SVGAGI (reference sequence). Trimming took 9 bases from V and 8 from J; bases not matched to a gene: 2. The CDR3 has 13 amino acids. The CDR3 loop reads CASGLAGGGELFF. The DNA for the CDR3 is TGTGCCAGTGGACTAGCGGGAGGTGGGGAGCTGTTTTTT.

This clone was seen a few times. Other DNA sequences in the sample encode the same CDR3. This chain uses TRBV27 with TRBJ2-7; D uncertain. The CDR3 covers 15 residues. Germline V gene sequence: CDR1 MNHEY, CDR2 SMNVEV (reference sequence). V dropped 5 bases and J dropped 0 bases, with 14 bases sitting between them. CDR3 sequence: CASSPFLRSSYEQYF. The CDR3 DNA is TGTGCCAGCAGTCCATTTCTACGGAGCTCCTACGAGCAGTACTTC.